This passage covers 11 T cell receptor beta chains from one sample sequenced in a study of memory CD4+ T cells and cytomegalovirus serostatus. Assay used: immunoSEQ multiplex PCR; TCRdb lists only in-frame clones, some missing. The data contain about 64,000 clones, around 77% of them singletons. Single viable CD3+CD4+CD8-CD45RO+ cells were sorted as the memory CD4+ T cells. Source material: memory CD4+ T cells from blood. The receptors here all came from an adult in good health and CMV-seronegative.

This clone was observed a few times. The V call is TRBV2, the J call TRBJ1-1; 8 positions match TRBD1. The V and J ends lost 6 bases and 8 bases, in that order; junction bases with no gene match: 5. Germline V gene data show CDR1 as SNHLY and CDR2 as FYNNEI. This CDR3 is built from 12 residues. The CDR3 is CASRLDRVEAFF. The DNA of the CDR3 is TGTGCCAGCAGGCTGGACAGGGTGGAAGCTTTCTTT.

The chain has TRBV6-5 and TRBJ2-5; no firm D call. In germline, CDR1 is MNHEY, CDR2 SVGAGI. With 5 bases removed from V and 5 bases from J, the gap between germline ends came to 15 bases. The CDR3 loop spans 14 amino acids. The CDR3 region is CASSARAGWETQYF. The CDR3 coding sequence is TGTGCCAGCAGTGCCCGGGCCGGTTGGGAGACCCAGTACTTC.

The chain recombines TRBV19 with TRBJ1-5, with 11 positions matching TRBD1. The V gene's germline CDR1 is LNHDA and CDR2 SQIVND (reference sequence). Unmatched junction bases numbered 8, after V lost 6 bases and J lost 1 base. This CDR3 region has 17 residues. The CDR3 nucleotides are TGTGCCAGTAGCCCCCAGGGACAGGGGGACAGCAATCAGCCCCAGCATTTT. This codes for CASSPQGQGDSNQPQHF.

The chain combines TRBV30 with TRBJ2-3, with a possible D match to TRBD2 (6 bases). V lost 4 bases, J lost 5 bases, and 13 bases lay in between. Germline V gene data show CDR1 as GTSNPN and CDR2 as SVGIG (reference sequence). The length of the CDR3 is 13 residues. The chain's CDR3 is CAWNSGSGDTQYF. In nucleotides, the CDR3 is TGTGCCTGGAATAGCGGATCCGGAGATACGCAGTATTTT. Complete variable domain (other parts from reference TRBV30 and TRBJ2-3): SQTIHQWPATLVQPVGSPLSLECTVEGTSNPNLYWYRQAAGRGLQLLFYSVGIGQISSEVPQNLSASRPQDRQFILSSKKLLLSDSGFYLCAWNSGSGDTQYFGPGTRLTVL.

This clone came up a few times. This chain links TRBV7-8 with TRBJ1-2; TRBD1 matches 9 bases. Germline CDR1 SGHVS, CDR2 FQNEAQ. Unmatched junction bases numbered 18, after V lost 6 bases and J lost 4 bases. The CDR3 spans 18 residues. The CDR3: CASRVTGGLRGALYGYTF. In DNA form, the CDR3 reads TGTGCCAGCAGGGTGACAGGGGGACTCCGGGGGGCACTCTATGGCTACACCTTC.

The V and J genes are TRBV19 and TRBJ2-1; 11 positions agree with TRBD2. V gave up 10 bases and J gave up 0 bases; unmatched junction bases: 26. The CDR3 loop spans 22 amino acids. Germline values: CDR1 LNHDA, CDR2 SQIVND (reference sequence). DNA of the CDR3: TGTGCCAAAAGATGGCCGAAAAGAATTCCTAGCGGGAGGCTCCCCTCCTACAATGAGCAGTTCTTC. Protein product: CAKRWPKRIPSGRLPSYNEQFF.

This clone came up a few times. V gene TRBV11-2 combines with J gene TRBJ2-7; 8 positions match TRBD2. V lost 5 bases to trimming and J lost 0 bases; unmatched junction nucleotides: 9. This CDR3 spans 16 amino acids. The V gene's germline CDR1 is SGHAT and CDR2 FQNNGV. The DNA of the CDR3 is TGTGCCAGCAGCCCCGGGGTTAGCGGGGTCTCCTACGAGCAGTACTTC. Its translation is CASSPGVSGVSYEQYF.

This chain links TRBV11-2 with TRBJ2-5; D ambiguous. V lost 1 base and J lost 5, with 2 bases in between. The CDR3 length is 11 residues. Germline CDR1 SGHAT, CDR2 FQNNGV. This chain's CDR3 is CASSLVETQYF. In DNA, the CDR3 is TGTGCCAGCAGCTTAGTGGAGACCCAGTACTTC.

The V gene is TRBV30, the J gene TRBJ2-3; 7 bases match TRBD1. The ends lost 4 bases at V and 3 bases at J; junction bases unmatched: 4. Germline CDR1 GTSNPN, CDR2 SVGIG (reference sequence). The CDR3 has 13 amino acids. The CDR3 DNA reads as TGTGCCTGGAACAGGGGTGGGACAGATACGCAGTATTTT. Translating gives CAWNRGGTDTQYF.

The chain couples TRBV5-1 to TRBJ1-1; D ambiguous. The CDR3 has 15 amino acids. CDR1 and CDR2 (germline): SGHRS, YFSETQ. V was clipped by 6 bases and J by 1 base, with 16 bases between them. The CDR3 DNA reads as TGCGCCAGCAAAAACTCCGACGGGAGGAACACTGAAGCTTTCTTT. It is translated as CASKNSDGRNTEAFF. Combining the CDR3 with reference TRBV5-1 and TRBJ1-1 gives the whole variable domain KAGVTQTPRYLIKTRGQQVTLSCSPISGHRSVSWYQQTPGQGLQFLFEYFSETQRNKGNFPGRFSGRQFSNSRSEMNVSTLELGDSALYLCASKNSDGRNTEAFFGQGTRLTVV.

The genes are TRBV7-6 and TRBJ2-1, with 8 bases that match TRBD2. CDR1 is SGHVS and CDR2 is FNYEAQ in the germline V gene. This CDR3 has 15 amino acids. J lost 6 bases, V lost 1 base, and 5 bases had no gene match. CDR3 loop: CASSLGNSGINEQFF. CDR3 coding DNA: TGTGCCAGCAGCTTAGGTAATAGCGGGATCAATGAGCAGTTCTTC.